Here is one T cell receptor (beta chain) with its context. The CDR3 loop spans 17 amino acids. The protocol was immunoSEQ multiplex PCR, while the TCRdb copy is restricted to in-frame clones and leaves out a portion. The top ten clones hold 0.37% of a sample with fewer than 3 million clones, 85% to 95% of them seen once. The data belong to a study of shared clonotypes between healthy human individuals. This chain uses TRBV1 with TRBJ2-4; the D call of TRBD2 is as the table states it, not checked on the DNA. TRBV1 is a pseudogene locus. This clonotype was sampled from a man aged 18 to 30 in good health. Some clones in this sample may be carry-over from other donors' samples. The sample consisted of naive CD4+ T cells from PBMCs. The subset was: CD45RA+ positively selected. Written as DNA, the CDR3 is TGCACCAGCAGCCAAGGGGGTAGCGTAGGAGCCAAAAACATTCAGTACTTC. Its translation is CTSSQGGSVGAKNIQYF.